This T cell receptor beta chain was recovered during a study of beta chain features in type 1 diabetes. Study-wide findings and caveats: Shortening that was moderate but significant affected the TCRB CDR3s of Type 1 diabetes patients in all four CD4+ subsets. HLA effects on TCRB rearrangement stayed unresolved here.

Populations isolated by sorting all had purity greater than 95%. Trimming pared 5 bases from V and 5 bases from J, leaving 12 bases between. The CDR3 length is 13 residues. Germline CDR1 and CDR2: MNHEY and SVGAGI. Note on this clone: Its antigen is still unknown.

Since all of the isolated RNA was reverse transcribed, expressed TCRB transcripts were what got sequenced. It was found that naive, central memory and regulatory T cell samples averaged around 3.5 million reads. Here immunoSEQ multiplex PCR was the method, and the copy in TCRdb shows in-frame clones only, minus some. The sample yields 240,000 or so clones, 68% seen once. The sequencing sample was made of naive CD4+ T cells from blood. The chain is built from TRBV6-5 and TRBJ2-5; no firm D call. The sequence was obtained from a man younger than 45 in good health. In DNA form, the CDR3 reads TGTGCCAGCAGTCGGACCCTGGGGGAGACCCAGTACTTC. Protein sequence: CASSRTLGETQYF.